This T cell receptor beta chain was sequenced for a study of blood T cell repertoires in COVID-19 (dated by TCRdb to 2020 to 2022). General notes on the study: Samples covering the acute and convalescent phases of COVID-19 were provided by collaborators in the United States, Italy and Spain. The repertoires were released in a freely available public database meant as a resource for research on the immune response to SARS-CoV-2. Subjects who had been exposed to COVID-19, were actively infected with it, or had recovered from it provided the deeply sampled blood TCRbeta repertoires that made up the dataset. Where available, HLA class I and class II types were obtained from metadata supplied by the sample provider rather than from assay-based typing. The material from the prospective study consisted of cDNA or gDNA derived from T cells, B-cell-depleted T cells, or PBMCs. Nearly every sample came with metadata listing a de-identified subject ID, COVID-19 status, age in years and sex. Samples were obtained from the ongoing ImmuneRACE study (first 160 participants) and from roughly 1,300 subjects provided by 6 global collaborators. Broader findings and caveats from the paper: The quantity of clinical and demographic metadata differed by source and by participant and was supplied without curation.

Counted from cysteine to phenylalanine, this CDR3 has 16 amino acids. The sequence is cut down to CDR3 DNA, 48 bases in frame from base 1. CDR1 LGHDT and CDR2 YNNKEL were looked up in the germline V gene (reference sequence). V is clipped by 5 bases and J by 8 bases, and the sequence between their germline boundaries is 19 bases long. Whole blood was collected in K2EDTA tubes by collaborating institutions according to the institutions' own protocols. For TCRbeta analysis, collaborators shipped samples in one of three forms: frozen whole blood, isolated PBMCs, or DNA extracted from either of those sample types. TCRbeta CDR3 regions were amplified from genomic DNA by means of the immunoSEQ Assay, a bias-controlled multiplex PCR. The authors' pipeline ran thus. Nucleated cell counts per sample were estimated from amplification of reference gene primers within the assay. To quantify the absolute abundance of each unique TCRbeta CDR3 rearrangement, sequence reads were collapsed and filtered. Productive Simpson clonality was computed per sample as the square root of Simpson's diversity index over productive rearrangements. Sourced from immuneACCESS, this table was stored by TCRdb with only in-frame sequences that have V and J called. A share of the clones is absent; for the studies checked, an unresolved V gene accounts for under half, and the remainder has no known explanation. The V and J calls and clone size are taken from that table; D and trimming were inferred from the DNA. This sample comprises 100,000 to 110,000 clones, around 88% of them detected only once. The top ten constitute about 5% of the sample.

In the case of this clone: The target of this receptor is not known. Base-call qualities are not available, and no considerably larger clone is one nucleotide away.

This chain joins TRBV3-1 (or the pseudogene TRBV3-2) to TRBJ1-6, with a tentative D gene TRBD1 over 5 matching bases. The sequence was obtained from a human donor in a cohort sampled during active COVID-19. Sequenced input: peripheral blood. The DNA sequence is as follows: TGTGCCAGCAGCTGGGGGGGATGGGAATTTGATTCACCCCTCCACTTT. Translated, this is CASSWGGWEFDSPLHF.